This T cell receptor beta chain emerged from a study of neoadjuvant anti-PD-1 for oral cavity cancer. Germline V gene data show CDR1 as MNHEY and CDR2 as SVGAGI. This CDR3 comprises 14 residues. V lost 8 bases and J 3 bases, leaving 15 bases between the germline ends. TCRdb's table, derived via immunoSEQ multiplex PCR, lists solely in-frame clones and lacks some. This sample has some 15,000 clones, with less than 80% found just once. The chain has TRBV6-5 and TRBJ2-3, with TRBD1 as a possible D gene (5 bases). The sequencing here drew on PBMCs, taken before nivolumab (anti-PD-1) treatment. The receptor's source is a person aged 35-79 years with oral cavity squamous cell carcinoma. The CDR3 region is CASRPTGHTDTQYF. The CDR3 DNA reads TGTGCCAGCCGGCCTACAGGACATACAGATACGCAGTATTTT.